A single sample is the source of the 23 T cell receptor beta chains below, sequenced in a study of cytomegalovirus exposure and HLA in healthy donors (dated by TCRdb to between 2016 and 2019). Libraries were made using the immunoSEQ multiplex PCR assay. TCRdb provides this immuneACCESS table in a form limited to in-frame rearrangements. Some clones are lacking; in checked studies, under half of them reflect an unresolved V gene, and why the rest are absent is not known. This sample lists 120,000 or so clones; roughly 90% were detected once. The biggest ten clones account for 1.4% of the sample. The material sequenced was PBMCs. The source of these receptors is a woman in her twenties or thirties in good health and CMV-seropositive.

Note on this clone: This same CDR3 is encoded by further DNA sequences in the sample. The chain is built from TRBV30 and TRBJ1-3; D not certain. The CDR3 contains 13 residues. The ends were cut back, 2 bases at V and 0 bases at J, with 5 bases in the middle. Germline loops: CDR1 GTSNPN, CDR2 SVGIG (reference sequence). The CDR3 loop is CAWSRGSGNTIYF. In nucleotides, the CDR3 is TGTGCCTGGAGTCGGGGCTCTGGAAACACCATATATTTT.

This clone was observed a few times. V gene TRBV5-6 combines with J gene TRBJ1-2, with D maybe TRBD1 (6 bases). The germline gives CDR1 SGHDT, CDR2 YYEEEE. The CDR3 runs 14 residues. Trimming removed 4 bases from V and 6 bases from J, with 16 bases in between. The CDR3 here is CASSVGADSHGYTF. As DNA, the CDR3 is TGTGCCAGCAGCGTGGGAGCGGACAGCCATGGCTACACCTTC.

The chain couples TRBV28 to TRBJ1-2; D possibly corresponds to TRBD1 (6 bases). V was shortened by 10 bases and J by 6 bases, with 27 bases between the two germline ends. CDR3 length: 16 amino acids. CDR1 and CDR2 from the germline V gene are MDHEN and SYDVKM. CDR3 sequence: CATPRDRSTMTDGYTF. The CDR3 nucleotides read TGTGCCACCCCCCGAGACAGGAGCACCATGACGGATGGCTACACCTTC.

The chain employs TRBV19 and TRBJ2-1; the D gene is possibly TRBD2 (6 bases). The CDR3 is 16 residues long. V was pared by 1 base and J by 6 bases, with 16 bases between. In germline, CDR1 is LNHDA, CDR2 SQIVND (reference sequence). Here the CDR3 DNA reads TGTGCCAGTAGTATAGTTGCGACGGGAGTAGGCAATGAGCAGTTCTTC. This translates into CASSIVATGVGNEQFF.

About this clone itself: Mismatch with germline at one junction end may stem from a read error. This chain connects TRBV10-3 to TRBJ1-4; no clear D. This CDR3 spans 14 amino acids. Germline assignment: CDR1 ENHRY and CDR2 SYGVKD. In DNA form, the CDR3 reads TGTGCCATCAGTGACAGGCCAACGAATGAAAAACTGTTTTTT. Translated, it gives CAISDRPTNEKLFF.

J is TRBJ1-5 and V is TRBV25-1; D unclear. In germline, CDR1 is MGHDK, CDR2 SYGVNS. The V end lost 0 bases, the J end lost 4 bases, and 7 bases lay between the germline ends. The CDR3 length is 14 residues. The CDR3, as DNA: TGTGCCAGCAGTGAATATACGGTAAATCAGCCCCAGCATTTT. Protein product: CASSEYTVNQPQHF.

The chain employs TRBV6-1 and TRBJ2-3; a weak D match, TRBD1 (6 bases). Germline lookup yields CDR1 MNHNS and CDR2 SASEGT. Deletions cut 4 bases from V and 2 bases from J, with 16 bases between. The CDR3 sequence is 16 residues long. The CDR3 region is CASSAGTRGPTDTQYF. In DNA, the CDR3 is TGTGCCAGCAGTGCAGGCACCAGGGGACCCACAGATACGCAGTATTTT.

The chain uses TRBV29-1 and TRBJ2-3, with 9 bases lining up with TRBD2. Germline V gene lookup returns CDR1 SQVTM and CDR2 ANQGSEA. This CDR3 is 11 amino acids long. The trim removed 4 bases at V and 9 bases at J, leaving 2 bases unmatched. Here the CDR3 DNA reads TGCAGCGTTGTTCTAGCGGGAACGCAGTATTTT. It codes for CSVVLAGTQYF.

CDR3 DNA sequence: TGTGCCAGCTCACAGGGGTTCGAGCAGTACTTC. This codes for CASSQGFEQYF. This rearrangement joins TRBV18 to TRBJ2-7; D perhaps matches TRBD1 (5 bases). The CDR3 length is 11 residues. The germline V and J ends were trimmed by 4 bases and 6 bases, with 7 bases remaining between them. Germline V gives CDR1 KGHSH, CDR2 LQKENI. Full variable domain (remainder filled in from reference TRBV18 and TRBJ2-7): NAGVMQNPRHLVRRRGQEARLRCSPMKGHSHVYWYRQLPEEGLKFMVYLQKENIIDESGMPKERFSAEFPKEGPSILRIQQVVRGDSAAYFCASSQGFEQYFGPGTRLTVT.

V is TRBV7-3 and J is TRBJ2-2, with a possible D match to TRBD2 (5 bases). The V end lost 1 base, the J end lost 7 bases, and 7 bases lay between the germline ends. The CDR3 sequence is 13 residues long. Germline V CDR1 and CDR2: SGHTA, FQGTGA. This chain's CDR3 is CASSLNGVGELFF. As DNA, the CDR3 is TGTGCCAGCAGCTTAAACGGGGTCGGGGAGCTGTTTTTT.

The chain combines TRBV30 with TRBJ2-5, with 7 bases identical to TRBD2. V was pared by 3 bases and J by 2 bases, with 6 bases of the junction left unmatched. Germline V gene data show CDR1 as GTSNPN and CDR2 as SVGIG (reference sequence). This CDR3 has 14 amino acids. The CDR3 loop is CAWSLGLVQETQYF. The DNA of the CDR3 is TGTGCCTGGAGCCTCGGACTAGTTCAAGAGACCCAGTACTTC.

This chain joins TRBV30 and TRBJ2-7; 8 bases fit TRBD1. CDR1 and CDR2 from the germline V gene are GTSNPN and SVGIG (reference sequence). The J segment lost 0 bases and the V segment lost 3 bases, leaving 4 bases of the junction unmatched. The CDR3 spans 14 residues. CDR3 in amino acids: CAWRGDRSSYEQYF. In nucleotides, the CDR3 is TGTGCCTGGAGGGGGGACAGGAGCTCCTACGAGCAGTACTTC.

The chain carries TRBV27 and TRBJ1-1; 7 positions agree with TRBD1. J was trimmed by 1 base and V by 7 bases; bases with no gene match: 9. CDR3 length: 15 residues. Per the germline V gene, CDR1 is MNHEY and CDR2 is SMNVEV (reference sequence). CDR3 nucleotides: TGTGCCAGCAAACTCAGGGGGTGGAAGAACACTGAAGCTTTCTTT. Its protein is CASKLRGWKNTEAFF.

The J gene is TRBJ1-4, the V gene TRBV5-1; TRBD1 aligns across 10 bases. Germline CDR1 SGHRS, CDR2 YFSETQ. The J segment lost 6 bases and the V segment lost 0 bases, leaving 2 bases of the junction unmatched. The CDR3 contains 15 residues. CDR3 residues: CASSLAGTGDEKLFF. In nucleotides, the CDR3 is TGCGCCAGCAGCTTGGCCGGGACAGGGGATGAAAAACTGTTTTTT.

The V and J genes are TRBV5-4 and TRBJ1-1; 9 bases agree with TRBD1. Germline V gene lookup returns CDR1 SGHNT and CDR2 YYREEE (reference sequence). V gave up 5 bases and J gave up 2 bases; unmatched junction bases: 4. CDR3 length: 14 residues. In DNA form, the CDR3 reads TGTGCCAGCAGAACAGGGGGCGCAAACACTGAAGCTTTCTTT. Translated: CASRTGGANTEAFF.

This chain joins TRBV4-2 and TRBJ2-1, with 11 bases matching TRBD2. CDR3 length: 19 amino acids. Germline V gives CDR1 LGHNA, CDR2 YNFKEQ. With V trimmed by 0 bases and J by 4 bases, 11 bases remained unmatched. CDR3 region: CASSQENSGGAPLYNEQFF. CDR3 DNA: TGTGCCAGCAGCCAAGAAAATAGCGGGGGGGCGCCGTTATACAATGAGCAGTTCTTC.

The CDR3 is CAWSVGGPDTGELFF. CDR3 bases: TGTGCCTGGAGTGTGGGGGGGCCGGACACCGGGGAGCTGTTTTTT. The chain uses TRBV30 and TRBJ2-2; D perhaps matches TRBD2 (7 bases). V lost 0 bases and J 3 bases, leaving 11 bases between the germline ends. Germline V gives CDR1 GTSNPN, CDR2 SVGIG (reference sequence). The CDR3 loop spans 15 amino acids.

The chain uses TRBV2 and TRBJ2-1; D may be TRBD2 (5 bases). The germline V and J ends were trimmed by 4 bases and 0 bases, with 10 bases remaining between them. CDR3 length equals 15 residues. The germline CDR1 and CDR2 sequences are SNHLY and FYNNEI. CDR3 in DNA: TGTGCCAGCAGTGTGGAGGCCAGCTCCTACAATGAGCAGTTCTTC. This encodes CASSVEASSYNEQFF.

The rearrangement links TRBV7-6 to TRBJ2-7; D is unresolved. The CDR3 totals 14 residues. The V gene's germline CDR1 is SGHVS and CDR2 FNYEAQ. V was shortened by 1 base and J by 5 bases, with 12 bases between the two germline ends. The CDR3 DNA is TGTGCCAGCAGCTTAGTTGGGCCAGAGAACGAGCAGTACTTC. Its protein product is CASSLVGPENEQYF.

This chain joins TRBV4-3 and TRBJ2-3, with 11 bases fitting TRBD2. CDR1 LGHNA and CDR2 YSLEER come from the germline V gene. The CDR3 contains 20 residues. The trim removed 3 bases at V and 5 bases at J, leaving 19 bases unmatched. CDR3 loop: CASSHPIADDSGRAEDTQYF. The CDR3 DNA reads TGCGCCAGCAGCCACCCTATCGCGGACGATAGCGGGAGGGCCGAAGATACGCAGTATTTT.

The chain couples TRBV28 to TRBJ2-2; 7 nucleotides match TRBD1. The CDR3 loop spans 15 amino acids. J lost 0 bases, V lost 6 bases, and 4 bases had no gene match. Germline CDR1 MDHEN, CDR2 SYDVKM. The CDR3 DNA follows: TGTGCCAGCAGCACCGGGACAGCGAACACCGGGGAGCTGTTTTTT. Protein sequence: CASSTGTANTGELFF.

The V call is TRBV7-6, the J call TRBJ2-3; D may be TRBD2 (7 bases). In germline, CDR1 is SGHVS, CDR2 FNYEAQ. The CDR3 sequence is 16 residues long. V was clipped by 3 bases and J by 3 bases, with 16 bases between them. This CDR3 reads CASSFAAGAGTDTQYF. The CDR3 DNA reads as TGTGCCAGCAGCTTCGCCGCGGGGGCAGGGACAGATACGCAGTATTTT.

The chain employs TRBV2 and TRBJ2-3; 8 bases are a match to TRBD1. Trimming at V came to 6 bases and at J to 4 bases, leaving 0 bases not matched to a gene. The CDR3 is 12 residues long. Germline CDR1 reads SNHLY; CDR2 reads FYNNEI. The CDR3 coding sequence is TGTGCCAGCAGGGACAGGGCAGATACGCAGTATTTT. Its translation: CASRDRADTQYF.